This TCR beta chain comes out of a study of CD8 T cells in ankylosing spondylitis. Overall study results and limits: Significant enrichment of disease-linked clones was reportedly seen in matched ankylosing spondylitis synovial fluid.

TCRdb re-analysed the 5' RACE reads in MiXCR, keeping a single row per CDR3 protein. The sample holds approximately 130,000 distinct CDR3 sequences, about an eighth seen once. V shed 5 bases and J 5 bases; nucleotides not matched to a gene: 5. Germline values: CDR1 SGHRS, CDR2 YFSETQ. There are 13 residues in the CDR3. About this clonotype itself: Its antigen is undetermined.

The sample was blood, either unsorted or a sorted T cell fraction (not recorded which). This sequence was found in a female donor with ankylosing spondylitis or in good health (not recorded which). The chain uses TRBV5-1 and TRBJ1-1; 8 bases agree with TRBD1. The CDR3 coding sequence is TGCGCCAGCAGTCAGGGGGCCGGAACTGAAGCTTTCTTT. Translation: CASSQGAGTEAFF.